This T cell receptor (beta chain) was retrieved from a study of T cells in Graves' hyperthyroidism and ophthalmopathy. Amplified TCR beta CDR3 regions came from RNA transcripts. Carried out on the TCR CDR3, a first-round RT-PCR used the HTBI primer set. TCRdb re-called the multiplex PCR reads through MiXCR, storing one row per CDR3 protein. The data show more than 95,000 distinct CDR3 sequences, over 45% seen once. V trimming: 4 bases; J trimming: 7 bases; junction bases outside the gene matches: 7. The CDR3 runs 15 residues. CDR1 and CDR2 from the germline V gene are SGHRS and YFSETQ. The source is a man aged 35-49 years with Graves' hyperthyroidism. The rearrangement joins TRBV5-1 to TRBJ2-7; 14 bases match TRBD2. Input material: blood. The CDR3, as DNA: TGCGCCAGCAGCCATGGGACTAGCGGGAGTGGAGAGCAGTACTTC. Protein product: CASSHGTSGSGEQYF.